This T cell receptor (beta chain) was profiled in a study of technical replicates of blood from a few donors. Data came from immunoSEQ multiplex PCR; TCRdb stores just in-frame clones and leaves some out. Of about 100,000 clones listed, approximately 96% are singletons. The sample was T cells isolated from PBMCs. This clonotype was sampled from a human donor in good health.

DNA of the CDR3: TGCGCCAGCAGTGGGACTAGCGGAAACACCGGGGAGCTGTTTTTT. Amino acids: CASSGTSGNTGELFF. The chain joins TRBV5-1 to TRBJ2-2, with 11 bases lining up with TRBD2. With 5 bases clipped from V and 2 bases from J, the junction kept 2 bases outside the gene matches. The CDR3 is 15 residues long. The germline V gene has CDR1 SGHRS and CDR2 YFSETQ.